This TCR beta chain originates from a study of relationships among human T cell subsets. The study, taken as a whole, reports: Substantial CDR3 sharing among Th1, Th2 and regulatory cells suggested stochastic fate choice.

In germline, CDR1 is SGHAT, CDR2 FQNNGV. CDR3 length equals 14 residues. Trimming took 8 bases from V and 0 from J, leaving 13 bases between them. As regards this clonotype: Its antigen is still unknown.

TCR alpha and beta CDR3s were amplified from mRNA by semiquantitative ARM-PCR. Exponential amplification used communal superprimers after tagged nested gene-specific primers in ARM-PCR. First-round products served as template after exonuclease removal of nested primers. TCRdb ran MiXCR on the multiplex PCR reads and lists one entry per CDR3 protein. This table has about 2,900 distinct CDR3 sequences, 70% to 85% appearing once. The chain uses TRBV11-2 and TRBJ1-1, with TRBD1 as a possible D gene (5 bases). Sequencing input: total T cells sorted from blood. The TCR originated in a man aged 35 to 55 in good health. The DNA of the CDR3 is TGTGCCAGCGTCGGGGCCGGGGTGAACACTGAAGCTTTCTTT. Translating gives CASVGAGVNTEAFF.